Following are 10 T cell receptor beta chains from one sample sequenced in a study of preoperative IRX-2 immunotherapy in early breast cancer. Stated treatment: preoperative locoregional IRX-2 cytokine immunotherapy. Profiling relied on immunoSEQ multiplex PCR, and the TCRdb table lists in-frame clones only, not all of them. The sample lists fewer than 25,000 clones; around 90% were seen once. Here the sequenced sample was tumor tissue, taken after IRX-2 immunotherapy. The receptors come from a human donor with breast cancer.

The V gene is TRBV28, the J gene TRBJ1-5; D is unresolved. The V gene lost 10 bases and the J gene lost 0 bases, with 31 bases spanning the gap. Germline V gene sequence: CDR1 MDHEN, CDR2 SYDVKM. The CDR3 runs to 20 residues. The CDR3 protein is CATQSPPNFPSIYSNQPQHF. The CDR3 DNA is TGTGCCACCCAAAGCCCGCCGAACTTCCCGTCGATTTATAGCAATCAGCCCCAGCATTTT.

This clone has a single count. The gene calls are TRBV9 and TRBJ2-3; D possibly corresponds to TRBD1 (6 bases). This CDR3 is built from 15 residues. V was cut by 0 bases and J by 2 bases, with 10 bases left in between. Germline CDR1 SGDLS, CDR2 YYNGEE. CDR3 sequence (DNA): TGTGCCAGCAGCGTAGTCGGACAGCACACAGATACGCAGTATTTT. Translating it yields CASSVVGQHTDTQYF.

The chain links TRBV4-2 to TRBJ2-1; possible D gene TRBD2, 5 bases. The V end was cut by 4 bases, the J end by 2 bases, with 18 bases between. The CDR3 runs 17 residues. Germline V lookup: CDR1 LGHNA, CDR2 YNFKEQ. The CDR3 DNA sequence: TGTGCCAGCAGCCCCTCTCATATGTCCGGGGCCTACAATGAGCAGTTCTTC. Protein sequence: CASSPSHMSGAYNEQFF.

The chain uses TRBV5-4 and TRBJ1-2; D possibly corresponds to TRBD1 (5 bases). This CDR3 is 13 amino acids long. V lost 0 bases and J lost 7, with 10 bases in between. Per the germline V gene, CDR1 is SGHNT and CDR2 is YYREEE (reference sequence). The CDR3 region is CASSLAGNPGYTF. The CDR3 DNA follows: TGTGCCAGCAGCTTGGCAGGGAATCCTGGCTACACCTTC.

The V gene is TRBV19, the J gene TRBJ2-7, with 8 bases aligning to TRBD1. Germline values: CDR1 LNHDA, CDR2 SQIVND (reference sequence). V shed 5 bases, J shed 0 bases, and the junction held 9 bases outside the gene matches. CDR3 size: 16 residues. The chain's CDR3 is CASSEYHGQGSYEQYF. As DNA, the CDR3 is TGTGCCAGTAGTGAATATCATGGACAGGGCTCCTACGAGCAGTACTTC.

The CDR3 coding sequence is TGTGCCAGCAGGGGGAGGGGGCAATATGGCTACACCTTC. It translates to CASRGRGQYGYTF. The chain carries TRBV28 and TRBJ1-2; 7 bases line up with TRBD1. This CDR3 is 13 amino acids long. After removal of 6 bases from V and 5 bases from J, the junction contained 6 bases not matched to a gene. Germline V gene lookup returns CDR1 MDHEN and CDR2 SYDVKM.

The chain carries TRBV19 and TRBJ1-3, with D possibly TRBD1 on 5 matching bases. The CDR3 is made up of 15 amino acids. V lost 7 bases to trimming and J lost 0 bases, with 13 bases between them. CDR1 is LNHDA, CDR2 SQIVND, per germline (reference sequence). CDR3 nucleotides: TGTGCCAGTAACCCGGGACTCAGCTCTGGAAACACCATATATTTT. This codes for CASNPGLSSGNTIYF.

This clone was seen only a few times. The J gene is TRBJ1-2, the V gene TRBV28; 8 bases map to TRBD1. V was clipped by 5 bases and J by 7 bases; unmatched bases: 21. The CDR3 contains 18 residues. CDR1 and CDR2 (germline): MDHEN, SYDVKM. CDR3 bases: TGTGCCAGCAGTCCGACATTCCGGATCCGGGACAGGTCCCGTGGCTACACCTTC. This sequence encodes CASSPTFRIRDRSRGYTF.

The chain uses TRBV2 and TRBJ2-3; D perhaps matches TRBD2 (6 bases). Looked up from germline, CDR1 is SNHLY and CDR2 is FYNNEI. The CDR3 is 17 amino acids. V was trimmed by 2 bases and J by 1 base, leaving 16 bases between them. CDR3 DNA: TGTGCCAGCAGTGAATACGGCTTAGCGGATGGCACAGATACGCAGTATTTT. Residues: CASSEYGLADGTDTQYF. The entire variable domain, with the rest obtained from reference TRBV2 and TRBJ2-3, is as follows: EPEVTQTPSHQVTQMGQEVILRCVPISNHLYFYWYRQILGQKVEFLVSFYNNEISEKSEIFDDQFSVERPDGSNFTLKIRSTKLEDSAMYFCASSEYGLADGTDTQYFGPGTRLTVL.

V gene TRBV5-1 combines with J gene TRBJ2-7; D perhaps matches TRBD1 (6 bases). The CDR3 covers 15 residues. The germline V gene has CDR1 SGHRS and CDR2 YFSETQ. Trimming left V 0 bases short and J 3 bases short, with 13 bases between. CDR3 residues: CASSLAGDTFYEQYF. The CDR3 nucleotides read TGCGCCAGCAGCTTGGCCGGGGACACCTTCTACGAGCAGTACTTC.